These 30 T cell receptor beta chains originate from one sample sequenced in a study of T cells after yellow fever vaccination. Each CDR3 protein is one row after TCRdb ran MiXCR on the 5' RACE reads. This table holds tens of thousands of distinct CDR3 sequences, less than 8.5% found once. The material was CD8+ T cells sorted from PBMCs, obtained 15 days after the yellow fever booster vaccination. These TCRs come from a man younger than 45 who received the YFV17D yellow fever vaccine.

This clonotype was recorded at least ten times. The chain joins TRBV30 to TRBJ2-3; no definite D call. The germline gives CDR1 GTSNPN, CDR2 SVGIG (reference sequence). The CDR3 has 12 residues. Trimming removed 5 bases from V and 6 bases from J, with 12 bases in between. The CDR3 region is CAWEHVSDTQYF. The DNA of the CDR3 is TGTGCCTGGGAACACGTTTCGGATACGCAGTATTTT.

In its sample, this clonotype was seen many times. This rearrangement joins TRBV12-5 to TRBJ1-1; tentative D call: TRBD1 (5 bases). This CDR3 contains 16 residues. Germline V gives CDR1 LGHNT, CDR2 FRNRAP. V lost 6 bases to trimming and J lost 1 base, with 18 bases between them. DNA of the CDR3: TGTGCTAGTGGGGAACCAGACAGCTATGAGAACACTGAAGCTTTCTTT. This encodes CASGEPDSYENTEAFF. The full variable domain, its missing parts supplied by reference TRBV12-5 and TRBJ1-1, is DARVTQTPRHKVTEMGQEVTMRCQPILGHNTVFWYRQTMMQGLELLAYFRNRAPLDDSGMPKDRFSAEMPDATLATLKIQPSEPRDSAVYFCASGEPDSYENTEAFFGQGTRLTVV.

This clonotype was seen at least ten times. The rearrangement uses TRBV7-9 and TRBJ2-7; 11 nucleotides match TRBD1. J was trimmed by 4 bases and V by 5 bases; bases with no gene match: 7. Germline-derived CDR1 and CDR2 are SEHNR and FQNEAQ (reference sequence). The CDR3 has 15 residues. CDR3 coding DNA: TGTGCCAGCAGCCTAGGGACAGGGGGTTTTTACGAGCAGTACTTC. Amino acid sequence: CASSLGTGGFYEQYF.

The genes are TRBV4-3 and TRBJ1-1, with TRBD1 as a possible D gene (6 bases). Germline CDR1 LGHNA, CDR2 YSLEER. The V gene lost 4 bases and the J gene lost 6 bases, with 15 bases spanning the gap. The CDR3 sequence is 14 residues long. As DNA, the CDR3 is TGCGCCAGCAGCCCAACAGGGTTTGGCGCTGAAGCTTTCTTT. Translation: CASSPTGFGAEAFF.

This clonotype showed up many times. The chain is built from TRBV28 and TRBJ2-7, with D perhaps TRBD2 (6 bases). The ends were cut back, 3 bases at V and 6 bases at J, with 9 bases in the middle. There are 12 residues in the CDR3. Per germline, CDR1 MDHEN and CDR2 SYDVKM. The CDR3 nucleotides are TGTGCCAGCAGTTTTCAGGGAGGCGAGCAGTACTTC. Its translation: CASSFQGGEQYF.

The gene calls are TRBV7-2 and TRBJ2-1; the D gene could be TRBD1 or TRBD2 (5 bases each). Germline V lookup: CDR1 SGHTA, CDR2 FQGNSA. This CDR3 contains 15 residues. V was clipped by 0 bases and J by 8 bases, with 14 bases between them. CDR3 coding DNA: TGTGCCAGCAGCTTAGCTTTTTTGGGGGTGGATGAGCAGTTCTTC. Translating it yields CASSLAFLGVDEQFF.

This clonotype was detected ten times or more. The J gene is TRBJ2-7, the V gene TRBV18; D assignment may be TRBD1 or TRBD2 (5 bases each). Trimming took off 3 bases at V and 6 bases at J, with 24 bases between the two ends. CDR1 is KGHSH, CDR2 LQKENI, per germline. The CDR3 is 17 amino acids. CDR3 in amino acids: CASSPSPVWDPAGEQYF. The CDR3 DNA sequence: TGTGCCAGCTCACCCTCTCCAGTTTGGGACCCAGCTGGCGAGCAGTACTTC.

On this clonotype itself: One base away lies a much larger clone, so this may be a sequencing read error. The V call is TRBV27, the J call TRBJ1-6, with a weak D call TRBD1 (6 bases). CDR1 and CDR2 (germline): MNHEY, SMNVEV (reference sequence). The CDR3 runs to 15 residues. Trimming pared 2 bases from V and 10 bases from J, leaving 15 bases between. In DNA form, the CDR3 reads TGTGCCAGCAGTTTAGCTTGGGGGGACAAATCACCCCTCCACTTT. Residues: CASSLAWGDKSPLHF.

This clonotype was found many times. The CDR3 DNA sequence: TGTGCCATCAGTGACCAGGACAGGGCGGCCTACAATGAGCAGTTCTTC. This codes for CAISDQDRAAYNEQFF. V gene TRBV10-3 combines with J gene TRBJ2-1, with 8 bases matching TRBD1. The CDR3 length is 16 residues. V shed 3 bases, J shed 2 bases, and the junction held 6 bases outside the gene matches. CDR1 is ENHRY, CDR2 SYGVKD, per germline.

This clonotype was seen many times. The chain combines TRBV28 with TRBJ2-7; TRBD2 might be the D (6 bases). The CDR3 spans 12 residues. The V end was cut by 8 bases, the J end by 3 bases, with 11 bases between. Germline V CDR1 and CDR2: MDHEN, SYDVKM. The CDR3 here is CASGTPIYEQYF. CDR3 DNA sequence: TGTGCCAGCGGGACTCCTATCTACGAGCAGTACTTC.

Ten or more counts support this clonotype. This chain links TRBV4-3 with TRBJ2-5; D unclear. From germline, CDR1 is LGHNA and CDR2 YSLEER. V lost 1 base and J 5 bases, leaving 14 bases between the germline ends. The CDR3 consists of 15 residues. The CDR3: CASSQGMARLETQYF. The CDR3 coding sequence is TGCGCCAGCAGCCAAGGAATGGCTAGATTGGAGACCCAGTACTTC.

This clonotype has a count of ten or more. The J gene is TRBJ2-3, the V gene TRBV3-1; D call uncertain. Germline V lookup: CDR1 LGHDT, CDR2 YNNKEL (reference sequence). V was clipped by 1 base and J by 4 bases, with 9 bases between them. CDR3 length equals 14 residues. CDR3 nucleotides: TGTGCCAGCAGCCAAGGACAACATGCAGATACGCAGTATTTT. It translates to CASSQGQHADTQYF.

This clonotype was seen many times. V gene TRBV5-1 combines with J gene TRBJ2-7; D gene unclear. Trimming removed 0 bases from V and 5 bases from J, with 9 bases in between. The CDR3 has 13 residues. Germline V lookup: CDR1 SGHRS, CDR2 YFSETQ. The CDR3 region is CASSLAVVHEQYF. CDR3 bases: TGCGCCAGCAGCTTGGCCGTAGTCCACGAGCAGTACTTC.

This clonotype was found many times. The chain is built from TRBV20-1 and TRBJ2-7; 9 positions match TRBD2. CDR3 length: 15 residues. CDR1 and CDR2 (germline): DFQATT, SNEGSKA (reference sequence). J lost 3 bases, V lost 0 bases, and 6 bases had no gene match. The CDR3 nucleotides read TGCAGTGCTAGAGATGAGGTAGCGGGAGTCTACGAGCAGTACTTC. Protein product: CSARDEVAGVYEQYF.

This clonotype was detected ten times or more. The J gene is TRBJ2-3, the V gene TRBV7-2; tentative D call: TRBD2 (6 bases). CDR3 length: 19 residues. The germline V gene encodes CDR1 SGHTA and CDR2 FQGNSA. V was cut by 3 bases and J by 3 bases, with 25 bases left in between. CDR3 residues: CASSFVRVAVLVGTDTQYF. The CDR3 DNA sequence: TGTGCCAGCAGCTTCGTAAGGGTAGCGGTACTCGTGGGGACAGATACGCAGTATTTT.

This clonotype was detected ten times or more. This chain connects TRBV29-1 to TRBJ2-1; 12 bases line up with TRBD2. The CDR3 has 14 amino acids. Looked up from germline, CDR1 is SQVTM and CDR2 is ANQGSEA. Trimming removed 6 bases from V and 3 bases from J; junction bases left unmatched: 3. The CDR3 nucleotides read TGCAGCGTCGCACTAGCGGGGGGCTACAATGAGCAGTTCTTC. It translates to CSVALAGGYNEQFF.

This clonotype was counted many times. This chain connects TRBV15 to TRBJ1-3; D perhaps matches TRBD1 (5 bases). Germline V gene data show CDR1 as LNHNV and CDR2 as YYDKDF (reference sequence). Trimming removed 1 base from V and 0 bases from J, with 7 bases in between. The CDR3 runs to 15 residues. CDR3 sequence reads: CATSRGQPSGNTIYF. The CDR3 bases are TGTGCCACCAGCAGAGGACAGCCCTCTGGAAACACCATATATTTT.

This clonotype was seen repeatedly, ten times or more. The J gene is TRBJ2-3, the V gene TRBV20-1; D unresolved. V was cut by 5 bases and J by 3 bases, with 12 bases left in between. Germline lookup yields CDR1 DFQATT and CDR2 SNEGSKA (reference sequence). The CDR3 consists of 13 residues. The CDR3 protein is CSARNPGTDTQYF. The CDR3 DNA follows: TGCAGTGCTCGCAACCCCGGGACAGATACGCAGTATTTT.

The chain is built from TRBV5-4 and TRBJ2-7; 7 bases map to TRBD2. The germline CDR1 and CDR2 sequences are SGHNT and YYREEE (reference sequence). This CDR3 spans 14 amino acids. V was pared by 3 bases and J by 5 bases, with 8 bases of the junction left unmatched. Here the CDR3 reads CASSYDLSGNEQYF. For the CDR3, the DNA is TGTGCCAGCAGCTACGACCTCAGCGGGAACGAGCAGTACTTC.

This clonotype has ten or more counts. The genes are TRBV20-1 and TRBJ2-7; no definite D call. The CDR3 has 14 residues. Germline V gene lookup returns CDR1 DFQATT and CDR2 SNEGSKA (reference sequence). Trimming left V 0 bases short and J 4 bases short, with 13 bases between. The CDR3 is CSARDPDTLYEQYF. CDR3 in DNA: TGCAGTGCTAGAGATCCCGATACCCTATACGAGCAGTACTTC.

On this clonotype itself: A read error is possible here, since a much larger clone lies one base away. CDR3 nucleotides: TGTGCCATCAGTCATGTCCAGGATGAGACCCAGTACTTC. This gives the protein CAISHVQDETQYF. This sequence joins TRBV6-2 or TRBV6-3 and TRBJ2-5; the D is unclear. This CDR3 has 13 residues. The germline V gene has CDR1 MNHEY and CDR2 SVGEGT.

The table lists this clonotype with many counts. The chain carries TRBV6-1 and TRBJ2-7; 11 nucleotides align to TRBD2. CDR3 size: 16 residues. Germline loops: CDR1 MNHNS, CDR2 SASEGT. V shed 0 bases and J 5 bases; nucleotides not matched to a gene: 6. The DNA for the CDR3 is TGTGCCAGCAGTGAAGCTGACACTAGCGGGAGTAACGAGCAGTACTTC. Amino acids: CASSEADTSGSNEQYF.

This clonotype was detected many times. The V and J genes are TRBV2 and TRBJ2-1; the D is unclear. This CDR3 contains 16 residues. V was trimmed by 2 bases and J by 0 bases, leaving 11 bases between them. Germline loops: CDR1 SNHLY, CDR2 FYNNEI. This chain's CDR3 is CASSETEPSSYNEQFF. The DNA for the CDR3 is TGTGCCAGCAGTGAAACCGAACCGAGCTCCTACAATGAGCAGTTCTTC.

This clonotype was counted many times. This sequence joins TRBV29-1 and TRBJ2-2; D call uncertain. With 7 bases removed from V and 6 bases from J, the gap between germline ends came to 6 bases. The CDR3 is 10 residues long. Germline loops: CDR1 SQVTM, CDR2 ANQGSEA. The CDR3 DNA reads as TGCAGCGCCGGCTCCGGGGAGCTGTTTTTT. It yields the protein CSAGSGELFF.

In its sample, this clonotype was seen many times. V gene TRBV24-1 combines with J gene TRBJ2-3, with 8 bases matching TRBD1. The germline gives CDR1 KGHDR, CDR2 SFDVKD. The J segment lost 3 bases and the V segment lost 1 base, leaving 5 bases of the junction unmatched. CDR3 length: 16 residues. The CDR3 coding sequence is TGTGCCACCAGTGATTTACGACAGGGGAGTACAGATACGCAGTATTTT. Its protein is CATSDLRQGSTDTQYF.

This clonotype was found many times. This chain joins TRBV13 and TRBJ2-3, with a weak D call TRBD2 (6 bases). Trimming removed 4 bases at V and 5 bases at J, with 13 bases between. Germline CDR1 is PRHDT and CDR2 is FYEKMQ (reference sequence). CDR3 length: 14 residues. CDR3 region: CASSSSTGVDTQYF. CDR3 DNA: TGTGCCAGCAGCTCGTCAACGGGGGTAGATACGCAGTATTTT. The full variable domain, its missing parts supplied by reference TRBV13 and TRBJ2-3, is AAGVIQSPRHLIKEKRETATLKCYPIPRHDTVYWYQQGPGQDPQFLISFYEKMQSDKGSIPDRFSAQQFSDYHSELNMSSLELGDSALYFCASSSSTGVDTQYFGPGTRLTVL.

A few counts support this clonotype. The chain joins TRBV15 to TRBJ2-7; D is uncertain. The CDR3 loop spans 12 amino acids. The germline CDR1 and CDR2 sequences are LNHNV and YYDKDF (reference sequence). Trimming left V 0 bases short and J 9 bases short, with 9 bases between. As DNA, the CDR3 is TGTGCCACCAGCAGAGATTTATCGGGGCAGTACTTC. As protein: CATSRDLSGQYF.

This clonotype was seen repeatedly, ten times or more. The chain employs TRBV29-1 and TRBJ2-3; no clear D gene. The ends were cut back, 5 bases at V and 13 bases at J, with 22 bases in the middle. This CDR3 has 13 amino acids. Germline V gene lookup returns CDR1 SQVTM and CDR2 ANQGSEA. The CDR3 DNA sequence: TGCAGCGTTTCCCCCCCGGGTAACAGATACGAGTATTTT. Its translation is CSVSPPGNRYEYF.

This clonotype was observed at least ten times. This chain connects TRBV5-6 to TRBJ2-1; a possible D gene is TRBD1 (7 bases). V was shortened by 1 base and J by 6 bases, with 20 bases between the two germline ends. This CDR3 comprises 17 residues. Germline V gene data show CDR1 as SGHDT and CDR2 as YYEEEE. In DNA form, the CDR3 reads TGTGCCAGCAGCTTGTCCGGGAGCGGACAGGTAGGCAATGAGCAGTTCTTC. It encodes CASSLSGSGQVGNEQFF.

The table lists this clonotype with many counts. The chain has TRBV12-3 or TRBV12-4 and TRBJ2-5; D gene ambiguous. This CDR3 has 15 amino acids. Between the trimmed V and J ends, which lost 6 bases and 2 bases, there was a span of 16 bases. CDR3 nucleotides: TGTGCCAGCAGCCCAGGCCTTTCTAGACAAGAGACCCAGTACTTC. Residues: CASSPGLSRQETQYF.